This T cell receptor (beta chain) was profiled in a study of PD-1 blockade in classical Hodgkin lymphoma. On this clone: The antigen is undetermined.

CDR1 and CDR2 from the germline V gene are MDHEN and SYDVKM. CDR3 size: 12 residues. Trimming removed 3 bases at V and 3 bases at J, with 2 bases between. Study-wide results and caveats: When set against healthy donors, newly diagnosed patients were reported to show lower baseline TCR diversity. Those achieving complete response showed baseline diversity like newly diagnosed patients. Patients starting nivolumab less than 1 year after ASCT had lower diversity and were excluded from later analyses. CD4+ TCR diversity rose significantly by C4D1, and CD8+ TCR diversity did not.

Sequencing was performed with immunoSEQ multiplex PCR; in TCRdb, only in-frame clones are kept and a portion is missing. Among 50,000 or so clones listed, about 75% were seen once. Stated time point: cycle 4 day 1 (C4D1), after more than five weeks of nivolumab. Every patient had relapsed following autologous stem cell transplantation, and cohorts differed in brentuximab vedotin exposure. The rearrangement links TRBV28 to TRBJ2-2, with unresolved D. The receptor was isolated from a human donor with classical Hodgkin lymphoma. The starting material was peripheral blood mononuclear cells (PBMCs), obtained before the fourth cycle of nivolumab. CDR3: CASSFDTGELFF. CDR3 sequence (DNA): TGTGCCAGCAGTTTCGACACCGGGGAGCTGTTTTTT.